This T cell receptor beta chain stems from a study of T cells in Graves' hyperthyroidism and ophthalmopathy. Study results and limitations: Through a model of 13 V-J features, ophthalmopathy was separated from stable hyperthyroidism.

Amplification of TCR beta CDR3 regions used RNA as the template. The primer set for the first-round RT-PCR of the TCR CDR3 was HTBI. TCRdb reprocessed the multiplex PCR reads with MiXCR, giving one entry per CDR3 protein. This sample has about 510,000 distinct CDR3 sequences, with over 45% found just once. This clonotype was seen more than once but under ten times. Its antigen is still unknown. Diagnoses were made from clinical symptoms, serum measures (thyroxine and TRAb), thyroid ultrasound and orbital computed tomography. V was trimmed by 2 bases and J by 5 bases, leaving 12 bases between them. CDR1 is WSHSY, CDR2 SAAADI, per germline. This CDR3 contains 14 residues.

This TCR came from an adult woman with Graves' disease, either hyperthyroidism or ophthalmopathy (not recorded which). Sample: peripheral blood or thyroid tissue (not recorded which). The J gene is TRBJ2-5, the V gene TRBV10-2; D unclear. CDR3 DNA sequence: TGCGCCAGCAGTGAGGCAAGGTTCGGCGAGACCCAGTACTTC. It codes for CASSEARFGETQYF.